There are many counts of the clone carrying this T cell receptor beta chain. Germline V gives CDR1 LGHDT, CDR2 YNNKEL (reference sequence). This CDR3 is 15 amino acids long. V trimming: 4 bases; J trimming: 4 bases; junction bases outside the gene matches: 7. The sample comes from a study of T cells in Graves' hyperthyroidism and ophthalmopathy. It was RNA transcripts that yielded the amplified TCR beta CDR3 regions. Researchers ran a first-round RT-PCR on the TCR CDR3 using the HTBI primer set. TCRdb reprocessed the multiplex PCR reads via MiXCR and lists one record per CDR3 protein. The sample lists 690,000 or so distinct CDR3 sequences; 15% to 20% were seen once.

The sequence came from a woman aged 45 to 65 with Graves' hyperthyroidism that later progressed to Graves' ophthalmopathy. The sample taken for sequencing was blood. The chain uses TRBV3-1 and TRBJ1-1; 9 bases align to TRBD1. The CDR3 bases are TGTGCCAGCAGCCCCCGGGACAGGGTGGCCACTGAAGCTTTCTTT. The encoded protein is CASSPRDRVATEAFF.